These 10 T cell receptor beta chains came from one sample sequenced in a study of blood T cell repertoires in COVID-19. Sequenced by immunoSEQ multiplex PCR; TCRdb stores in-frame clones only, minus some. The top ten hold 6.3% of the sample, which has roughly 98,000 clones, about 92% seen once. The sample comprised peripheral blood. The receptor set was obtained from a woman aged 55 to 70 with active COVID-19.

The chain recombines TRBV18 with TRBJ2-1, with TRBD2 as a possible D gene (6 bases). From germline, CDR1 is KGHSH and CDR2 LQKENI. Trimming shortened V by 3 bases and J by 0 bases, and 15 bases separated the two germline ends. CDR3 length: 17 residues. The CDR3 reads CASSPIERASSYNEQFF. Here the CDR3 DNA reads TGTGCCAGCTCACCGATCGAGCGGGCGAGCTCCTACAATGAGCAGTTCTTC.

This chain joins TRBV4-1 and TRBJ1-5; D gene ambiguous. The CDR3 runs 16 residues. Trimming removed 1 base from V and 3 bases from J, with 13 bases in between. The V gene's germline CDR1 is MGHRA and CDR2 YSYEKL. The CDR3, as DNA: TGCGCCAGCAGCCAAGGTCGGAGTGCAATCAATCAGCCCCAGCATTTT. It specifies CASSQGRSAINQPQHF.

The chain is built from TRBV9 and TRBJ1-3; possibly TRBD1 for D (5 bases). Trimming stripped 0 bases from V and 2 bases from J, with 9 bases between. The germline CDR1 and CDR2 sequences are SGDLS and YYNGEE. The CDR3 runs 15 residues. CDR3 loop: CASSVAQGTGNTIYF. As DNA, the CDR3 is TGTGCCAGCAGCGTAGCTCAGGGAACTGGAAACACCATATATTTT.

The DNA of the CDR3 is TGTGCCAGCAGCCAAGGCGGTGGGACTAGCGGGGTCCTAGGGCATCGGAATGAGCAGTTCTTC. Its protein is CASSQGGGTSGVLGHRNEQFF. The chain employs TRBV4-2 and TRBJ2-1; TRBD2 agrees at 13 bases. The CDR3 covers 21 residues. Germline V gene lookup returns CDR1 LGHNA and CDR2 YNFKEQ. V lost 1 base and J lost 7; bases outside the gene matches: 19.

The genes are TRBV19 and TRBJ1-4; D remains ambiguous. This CDR3 region has 14 residues. The V end was cut by 3 bases, the J end by 4 bases, with 9 bases between. Germline V CDR1 and CDR2: LNHDA, SQIVND (reference sequence). For the CDR3, the DNA is TGTGCCAGTAGTATTGGGCACCTTAATGAAAAACTGTTTTTT. The encoded protein is CASSIGHLNEKLFF.

The chain employs TRBV28 and TRBJ1-1; D is unclear. CDR3 length: 12 residues. Deletions cut 11 bases from V and 1 base from J, with 11 bases between. Per germline, CDR1 MDHEN and CDR2 SYDVKM. CDR3: CAYSTPNTEAFF. CDR3 sequence (DNA): TGTGCCTACTCTACCCCGAACACTGAAGCTTTCTTT.

This chain connects TRBV7-2 to TRBJ2-3, with TRBD2 identical over 8 bases. The J segment lost 1 base and the V segment lost 5 bases, leaving 8 bases of the junction unmatched. The CDR3 extends over 16 amino acids. Looked up from germline, CDR1 is SGHTA and CDR2 is FQGNSA. Here the CDR3 DNA reads TGTGCCAGCAGCCCAGCGGGGACTAGAGGCACAGATACGCAGTATTTT. Translation: CASSPAGTRGTDTQYF.

The V and J genes are TRBV6-6 and TRBJ2-3, with 8 bases lining up with TRBD2. Losses at the gene ends were 7 bases for V and 2 bases for J; bases not matched to a gene: 8. The CDR3 spans 15 residues. Germline lookup yields CDR1 MNHNY and CDR2 SVGAGI (reference sequence). CDR3 DNA: TGTGCCAGCACCTATTTTAGCGGGATCACAGATACGCAGTATTTT. Amino acid sequence: CASTYFSGITDTQYF.

In its sample, this clone was seen once. The gene calls are TRBV7-7 and TRBJ1-1, with a possible D match to TRBD1 (5 bases). Germline V CDR1 and CDR2: SSHAT, FNYEAQ (reference sequence). V shed 5 bases and J shed 3 bases, with 16 bases lying between them. The length of the CDR3 is 15 residues. CDR3 coding DNA: TGTGCCAGCAGCCCCGTAAGCGGGGCAGACACTGAAGCTTTCTTT. Translating it yields CASSPVSGADTEAFF.

The chain carries TRBV28 and TRBJ1-5; possible D gene TRBD1, 5 bases. This CDR3 spans 16 amino acids. V was shortened by 6 bases and J by 7 bases, with 22 bases between the two germline ends. The V gene's germline CDR1 is MDHEN and CDR2 SYDVKM. Here the CDR3 DNA reads TGTGCCAGCAGCCAAAGTCGGGCAGGGTATCGGCAGCCCCAGCATTTT. As protein: CASSQSRAGYRQPQHF.